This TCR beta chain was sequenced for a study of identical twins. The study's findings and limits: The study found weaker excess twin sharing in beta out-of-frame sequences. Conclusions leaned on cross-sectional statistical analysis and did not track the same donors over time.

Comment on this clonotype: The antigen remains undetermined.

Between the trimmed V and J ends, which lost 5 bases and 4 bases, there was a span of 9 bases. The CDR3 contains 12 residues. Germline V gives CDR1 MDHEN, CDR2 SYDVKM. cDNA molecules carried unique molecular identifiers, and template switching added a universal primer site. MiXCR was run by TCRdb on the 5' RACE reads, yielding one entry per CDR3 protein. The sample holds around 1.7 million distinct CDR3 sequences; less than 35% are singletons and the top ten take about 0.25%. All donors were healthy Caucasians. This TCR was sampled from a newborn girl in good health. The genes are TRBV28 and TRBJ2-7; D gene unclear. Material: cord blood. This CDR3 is CASSPQLYEQYF. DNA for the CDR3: TGTGCCAGCAGTCCCCAGTTATACGAGCAGTACTTC. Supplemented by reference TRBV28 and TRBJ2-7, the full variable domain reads DVKVTQSSRYLVKRTGEKVFLECVQDMDHENMFWYRQDPGLGLRLIYFSYDVKMKEKGDIPEGYSVSREKKERFSLILESASTNQTSMYLCASSPQLYEQYFGPGTRLTVT.